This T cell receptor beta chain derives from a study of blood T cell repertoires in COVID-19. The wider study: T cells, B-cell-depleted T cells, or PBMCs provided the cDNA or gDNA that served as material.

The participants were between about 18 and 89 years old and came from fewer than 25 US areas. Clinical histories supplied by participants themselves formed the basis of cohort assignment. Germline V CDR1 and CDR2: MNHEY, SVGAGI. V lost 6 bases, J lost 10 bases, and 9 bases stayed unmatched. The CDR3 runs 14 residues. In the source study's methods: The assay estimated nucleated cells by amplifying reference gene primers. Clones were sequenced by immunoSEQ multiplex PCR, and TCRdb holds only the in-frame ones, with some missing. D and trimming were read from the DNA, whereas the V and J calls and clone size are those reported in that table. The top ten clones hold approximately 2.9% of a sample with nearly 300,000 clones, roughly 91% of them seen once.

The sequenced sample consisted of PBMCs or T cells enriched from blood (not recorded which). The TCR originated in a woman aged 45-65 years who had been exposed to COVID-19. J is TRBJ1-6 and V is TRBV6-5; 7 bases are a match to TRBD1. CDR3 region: CASRTTGFGSPLHF. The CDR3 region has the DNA TGTGCCAGCAGAACGACAGGGTTTGGATCACCCCTCCACTTT.